Given below is one T cell receptor beta chain in context. This entry is derived from a study of glioma-infiltrating T cells after dendritic cell vaccination. The protocol was immunoSEQ multiplex PCR, while the TCRdb copy is restricted to in-frame clones and leaves out a portion. The data show roughly 38,000 clones, about 80% seen once. CDR3 size: 12 residues. Trimming pared 9 bases from V and 2 bases from J, leaving 8 bases between. The V gene's germline CDR1 is MDHEN and CDR2 SYDVKM. This TCR came from a human donor with glioblastoma. The rearrangement uses TRBV28 and TRBJ2-1, with D possibly TRBD2 on 5 matching bases. The source material was blood, sampled before dendritic cell vaccination. The CDR3 region is CASMRAYNEQFF. As DNA, the CDR3 is TGTGCCAGTATGAGGGCCTACAATGAGCAGTTCTTC.